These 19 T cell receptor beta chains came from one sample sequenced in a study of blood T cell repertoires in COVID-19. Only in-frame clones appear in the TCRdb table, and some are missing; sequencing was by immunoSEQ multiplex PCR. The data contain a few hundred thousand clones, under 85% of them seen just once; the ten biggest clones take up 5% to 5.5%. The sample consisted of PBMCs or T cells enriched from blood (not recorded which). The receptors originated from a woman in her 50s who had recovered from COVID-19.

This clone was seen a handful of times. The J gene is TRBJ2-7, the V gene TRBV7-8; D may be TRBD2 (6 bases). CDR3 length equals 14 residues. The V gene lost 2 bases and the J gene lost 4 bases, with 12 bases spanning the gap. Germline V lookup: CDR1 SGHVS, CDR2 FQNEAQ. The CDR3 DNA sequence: TGTGCCAGCAGCTTACAGGGAGGAGAGTACGAGCAGTACTTC. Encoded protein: CASSLQGGEYEQYF.

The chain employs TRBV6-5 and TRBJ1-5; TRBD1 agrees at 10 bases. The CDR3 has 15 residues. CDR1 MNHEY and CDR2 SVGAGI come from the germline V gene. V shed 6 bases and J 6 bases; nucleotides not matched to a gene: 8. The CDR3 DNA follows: TGTGCCAGCAGAGAGGGACAGGGGATAACTCAGCCCCAGCATTTT. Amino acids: CASREGQGITQPQHF.

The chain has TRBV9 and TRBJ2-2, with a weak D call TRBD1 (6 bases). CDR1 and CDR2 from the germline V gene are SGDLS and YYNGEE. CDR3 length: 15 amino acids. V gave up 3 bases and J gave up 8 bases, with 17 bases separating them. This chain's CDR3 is CASSAHGRGRGELFF. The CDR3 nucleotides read TGTGCCAGCAGCGCCCACGGAAGGGGGAGAGGGGAGCTGTTTTTT.

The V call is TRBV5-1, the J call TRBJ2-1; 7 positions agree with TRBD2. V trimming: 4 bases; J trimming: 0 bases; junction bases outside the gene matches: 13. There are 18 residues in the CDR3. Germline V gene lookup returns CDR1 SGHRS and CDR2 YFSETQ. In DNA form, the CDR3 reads TGCGCCAGCAGCCTCGGGCTAGCGGTCCCGAGCTCCTACAATGAGCAGTTCTTC. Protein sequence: CASSLGLAVPSSYNEQFF.

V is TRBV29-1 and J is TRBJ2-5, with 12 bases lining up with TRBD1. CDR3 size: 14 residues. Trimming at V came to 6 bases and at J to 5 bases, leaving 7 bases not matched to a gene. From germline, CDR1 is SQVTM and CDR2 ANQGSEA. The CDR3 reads CSVPGTGGLETQYF. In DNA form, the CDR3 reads TGCAGCGTCCCCGGGACAGGGGGCTTGGAGACCCAGTACTTC.

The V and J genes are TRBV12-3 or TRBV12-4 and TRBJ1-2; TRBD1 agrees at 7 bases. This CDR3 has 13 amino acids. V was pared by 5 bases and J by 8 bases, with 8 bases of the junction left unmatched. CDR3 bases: TGTGCCAGCAGTCTCGACAGGGTCGGCGGCTACACCTTC. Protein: CASSLDRVGGYTF.

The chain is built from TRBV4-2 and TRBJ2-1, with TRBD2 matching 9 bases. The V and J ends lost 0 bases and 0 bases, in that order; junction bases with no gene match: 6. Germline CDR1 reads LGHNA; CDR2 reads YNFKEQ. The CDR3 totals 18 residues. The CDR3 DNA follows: TGTGCCAGCAGCCAAGATCTCGCGGGGGGGAGCTCCTACAATGAGCAGTTCTTC. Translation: CASSQDLAGGSSYNEQFF.

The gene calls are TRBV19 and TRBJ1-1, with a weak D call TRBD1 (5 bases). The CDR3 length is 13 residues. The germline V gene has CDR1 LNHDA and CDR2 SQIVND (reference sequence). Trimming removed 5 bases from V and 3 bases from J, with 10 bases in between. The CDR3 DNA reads TGTGCCAGTAGTTTTAAGGGGTACACTGAAGCTTTCTTT. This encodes CASSFKGYTEAFF.

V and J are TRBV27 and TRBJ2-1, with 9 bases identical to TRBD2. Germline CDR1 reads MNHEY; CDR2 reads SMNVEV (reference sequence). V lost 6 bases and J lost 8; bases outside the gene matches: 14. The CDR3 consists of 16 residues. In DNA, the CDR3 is TGTGCCAGCAGATATACCGTAGCGGGGGTGGGGGATGAGCAGTTCTTC. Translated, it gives CASRYTVAGVGDEQFF.

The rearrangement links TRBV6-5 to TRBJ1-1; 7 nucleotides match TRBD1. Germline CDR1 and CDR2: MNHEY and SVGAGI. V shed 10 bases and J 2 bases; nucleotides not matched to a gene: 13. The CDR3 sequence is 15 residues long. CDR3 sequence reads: CATILSGTVNTEAFF. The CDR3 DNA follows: TGTGCCACCATCCTTTCCGGGACAGTTAACACTGAAGCTTTCTTT.

CDR3 in DNA: TGCGCCAGCAGCTTTATTCCGGGAGAGCAGCCCCAGCATTTT. Translating it yields CASSFIPGEQPQHF. This chain joins TRBV5-1 and TRBJ1-5; D not resolved. Germline assignment: CDR1 SGHRS and CDR2 YFSETQ. The CDR3 is 14 amino acids. The V end lost 2 bases, the J end lost 7 bases, and 13 bases lay between the germline ends.

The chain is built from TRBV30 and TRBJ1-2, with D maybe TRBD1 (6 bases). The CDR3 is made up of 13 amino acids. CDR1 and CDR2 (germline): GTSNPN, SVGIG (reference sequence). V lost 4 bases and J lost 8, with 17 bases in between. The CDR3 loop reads CAWNNRALAGYTF. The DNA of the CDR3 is TGTGCCTGGAATAACAGGGCCCTCGCGGGCTACACCTTC.

The CDR3, as DNA: TGTGCCAGCAGCGAGGGACCGGACAGCAATGAGCAGTTCTTC. Protein sequence: CASSEGPDSNEQFF. The chain employs TRBV9 and TRBJ2-1; D perhaps matches TRBD1 (6 bases). Deletions cut 3 bases from V and 6 bases from J, with 13 bases between. Germline values: CDR1 SGDLS, CDR2 YYNGEE. This CDR3 is built from 14 residues.

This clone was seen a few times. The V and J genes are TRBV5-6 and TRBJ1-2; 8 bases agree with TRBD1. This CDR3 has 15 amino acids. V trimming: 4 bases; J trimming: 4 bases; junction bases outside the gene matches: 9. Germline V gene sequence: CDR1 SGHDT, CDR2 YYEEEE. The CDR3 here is CASSALVDRGYGYTF. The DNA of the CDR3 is TGTGCCAGCAGCGCGCTAGTAGACAGGGGCTATGGCTACACCTTC.

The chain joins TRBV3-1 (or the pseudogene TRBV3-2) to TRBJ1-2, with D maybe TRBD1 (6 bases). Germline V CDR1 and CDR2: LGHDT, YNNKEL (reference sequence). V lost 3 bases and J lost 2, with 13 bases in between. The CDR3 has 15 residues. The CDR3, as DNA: TGTGCCAGCAGCCAGACCGGGACACGAAACTATGGCTACACCTTC. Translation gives CASSQTGTRNYGYTF.

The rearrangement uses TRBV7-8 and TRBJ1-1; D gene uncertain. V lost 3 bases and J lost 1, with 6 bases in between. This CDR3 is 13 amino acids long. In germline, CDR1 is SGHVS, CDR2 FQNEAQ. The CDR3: CASSFWQNTEAFF. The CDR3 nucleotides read TGTGCCAGCAGCTTTTGGCAGAACACTGAAGCTTTCTTT.

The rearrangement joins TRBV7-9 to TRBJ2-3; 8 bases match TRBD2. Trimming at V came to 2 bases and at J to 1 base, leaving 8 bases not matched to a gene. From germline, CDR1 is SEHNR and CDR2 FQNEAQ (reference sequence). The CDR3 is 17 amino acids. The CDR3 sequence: CASSLKPAGDGTDTQYF. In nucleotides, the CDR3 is TGTGCCAGCAGCTTAAAGCCAGCGGGGGACGGCACAGATACGCAGTATTTT.

The CDR3 reads CSERQGNEQFF. CDR3 nucleotide sequence: TGCAGCGAAAGACAGGGCAATGAGCAGTTCTTC. This sequence joins TRBV29-1 and TRBJ2-1; 7 nucleotides align to TRBD1. Germline CDR1 and CDR2: SQVTM and ANQGSEA. This CDR3 has 11 residues. V gave up 7 bases and J gave up 6 bases; unmatched junction bases: 3.

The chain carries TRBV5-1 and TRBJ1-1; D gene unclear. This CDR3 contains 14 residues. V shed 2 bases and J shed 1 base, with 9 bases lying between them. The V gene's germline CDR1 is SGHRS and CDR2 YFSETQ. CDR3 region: CASSFAVGNTEAFF. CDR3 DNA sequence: TGCGCCAGCAGCTTTGCGGTTGGGAACACTGAAGCTTTCTTT.